The text below deals with one T cell receptor (beta chain). The antigen remains undetermined. This specimen belongs to a study of T cell responses to AZD1222 COVID-19 vaccine. The study's findings and limits: Most donors were white British and more were female, and clonal diversity was possibly underestimated. The CD4 TCRs associated with vaccination extended across spike and predominated at 160-218 and 743-854.

With 5 bases clipped from V and 7 bases from J, the junction kept 6 bases outside the gene matches. The CDR3 runs to 15 residues. Germline CDR1 MDHEN, CDR2 SYDVKM. The table came from immunoSEQ multiplex PCR; TCRdb's copy has only in-frame clones and leaves some out. The sample holds around 66,000 clones, 79% seen once. The sample here was peripheral blood, taken on day 0 of MenACWY control vaccination. The chain links TRBV28 to TRBJ1-6, with 9 bases aligning to TRBD1. The sequence derives from an adult in good health. The CDR3 here is CASSVQGARNSPLHF. CDR3 DNA: TGTGCCAGCAGTGTACAGGGGGCGCGCAATTCACCCCTCCACTTT.